This T cell receptor beta chain was captured in a study of vaccination and CD4 T cells after COVID-19 (dated by TCRdb to 2022 to 2024). Regarding the complete study: Convalescent patients had a positive SARS-CoV-2 result on nasal swab PCR, and of these patients, about ten had mild disease and one had severe disease. Culture stimuli were overlapping spike peptide pools from SARS-CoV-2 and from the common cold coronaviruses HCoV-NL63, HCoV-OC43 and HCoV-229E. In control cultures, a CEFX viral epitope pool was used as positive control, an HIV-1 Nef peptide pool was used as negative control, or no peptide was added. Post-vaccine blood samples were collected a median of about 72 days after the second vaccine dose, ranging from roughly 12 to 241 days. Each participant got two doses of either the Pfizer-BioNTech BNT162b2 vaccine (n=8) or the Moderna mRNA-1273 vaccine (n=2). In 9 to 11 COVID-19 convalescent patients and a few infection-naive healthy vaccine recipients, researchers compared the spike-specific CD4+ TCR repertoire from before mRNA vaccination with the repertoire from after. The convalescent cohort included six males and four females, with two Hispanic individuals, seven Caucasians, two Asians and one multiracial person. Post-COVID blood samples were collected from convalescent patients a median of around 96 days after diagnosis, with a range of roughly 35 to 161 days.

This clonotype was seen only a few times. Its cognate antigen has yet to be identified. The record has no base qualities; no much larger clone is one base away. Ends trimmed: V by 6 bases, J by 5 bases; bases unmatched to a gene: 5. Sequences MNHNS (CDR1) and SASEGT (CDR2) are obtained from the germline V gene. From the cysteine up to the phenylalanine, the CDR3 has a length of 13 residues. Solely the CDR3 DNA is kept, with 39 bases framed from the first base. Overall results and qualifications from the work: The median count of SARS-CoV-2-reactive clonotypes went up from around 21 after infection to a few dozen after vaccination, although the change was not significant. Relatively few convalescent patients were included in the study, and early timepoints after natural infection were not analyzed. Nearly all vaccine-specific clones in convalescent patients (304 of 307) were mono-reactive for SARS-CoV-2 spike rather than cross-reactive with common cold coronaviruses. In convalescent patients, a median roughly 85% of post-vaccine SARS-CoV-2-reactive clones were detected only after vaccination, and vaccine-specific priming was suggested by this finding.

The treatment or condition label, as the study defines it: approximately nine-day PBMC culture with coronavirus spike peptide pools or control peptides (ViraFEST assay). The ViraFEST assay, used in the study, expanded antigen-specific T cells with peptide pools and then identified the expanded clonotypes through TCR sequencing. The positive SARS-CoV-2 PCR tests of the convalescent patients were dated from March to December 2020, before the Alpha, Beta and Delta variants emerged in the United States. PBMCs were cultured at about 2 million per well in IMDM supplemented with around 5% human AB serum and 8.5 to 10 IU/ml IL-2, with approximately 10 ug/ml peptide pools added. On days 3 and 7, half of the culture medium was replaced with fresh IL-2-containing medium. After roughly 11 days of culture, CD4+ T cells were isolated by negative selection with the EasySep CD4+ T cell isolation kit. PBMCs were separated from whole blood using Ficoll-Paque Plus gradient centrifugation and then either used fresh or cryopreserved at -140C. Each culture condition was generally run in triplicate wells.

The library was produced with PCR. TCR sequencing of DNA from cultured CD4+ T cells used the Oncomine TCR Beta short-read assay at the Johns Hopkins FTIC core. The QIAamp micro DNA kit was used to extract genomic DNA from the cultured CD4+ T cells. Oncomine TCR Beta libraries made from cultured CD4+ T cells were pooled using unique dual indexes and sequenced on an Illumina iSeq 100. Regarding the original processing steps: Non-productive sequences were filtered out, and CDR3s that did not start with C, did not end with F or W, or were shorter than 7 amino acids were discarded. The MANAFEST web application was used to identify antigen-specific clonotypes by comparing peptide-stimulated wells against reference wells and other culture wells. To be called positive, a clone needed an FDR below 0.05, an odds ratio above 5, and a productive frequency above 0.1% in at least two of three replicate wells. Cross-reactive clonotypes were defined as significantly expanded in both SARS-CoV-2 spike wells and at least one common cold coronavirus spike condition. Using R version 3.6.1, CDR3 homology was evaluated through Levenshtein distances (stringdist) along with unrooted phylogenetic trees (ape). In TCRdb, the public reads were trimmed at Q25 with fastp and aligned with MiXCR, with productive beta chains retained. Rows are unified per CDR3 protein, each entry keeping the most common DNA and genes. The V and J calls were determined by TCRdb, not by the authors. This sample comprises under 20,000 distinct CDR3 sequences, 45% to 65% of them detected only once. The ten largest clones represent around 33% of the sample.

Material: cultured CD4+ T cells from blood, obtained after SARS-CoV-2 vaccination. The clonotype originates from a human donor with COVID-19. The rearrangement joined TRBV6-1 to TRBJ1-1; 8 nucleotides in the junction match TRBD1. The base sequence is TGTGCCAGCAGCGGACAGGGAAAAACTGAAGCTTTCTTT. It specifies CASSGQGKTEAFF.